Each of the 11 T cell receptor beta chains below was sequenced from the same sample in a study of human T cells and chemical hapten exposure. MiXCR, run by TCRdb on the RACE reads, gives a single entry per CDR3 protein. The data hold 350,000 or so distinct CDR3 sequences, with under 9% observed a single time. This sample's time point: patch test 1, 2 weeks after DPC sensitization. This sample's treatment: therapeutic diphenylcyclopropenone sensitization with weekly scalp DPC. The sequenced sample was whole blood, obtained in connection with sensitization to the hapten diphenylcyclopropenone (DPC). These receptors originate from a woman aged 18 to 35 with alopecia areata. Some clones in this sample may be carry-over from other donors' samples.

This clonotype occurred a few times. This chain links TRBV19 with TRBJ1-5; 11 positions match TRBD1. V was clipped by 6 bases and J by 2 bases; unmatched bases: 3. Germline V gene lookup returns CDR1 LNHDA and CDR2 SQIVND (reference sequence). The CDR3 is made up of 15 amino acids. This CDR3 is CASRGQGAGNQPQHF. CDR3 nucleotide sequence: TGTGCCAGTAGAGGACAGGGGGCCGGCAATCAGCCCCAGCATTTT.

This clonotype has a count of ten or more. The chain joins TRBV4-3 to TRBJ2-1, with 11 bases that match TRBD1. J was trimmed by 3 bases and V by 1 base; bases with no gene match: 2. There are 16 residues in the CDR3. The germline V gene encodes CDR1 LGHNA and CDR2 YSLEER. The CDR3 bases are TGCGCCAGCAGCCAAGCCGGGACAGGGGGCTACAATGAGCAGTTCTTC. Translating gives CASSQAGTGGYNEQFF.

The CDR3 DNA sequence: TGTGCCACCAGAGCGGGGGCTAGCACAGATACGCAGTATTTT. Translated: CATRAGASTDTQYF. The V call is TRBV24-1, the J call TRBJ2-3; 8 positions match TRBD2. Trimming at V came to 7 bases and at J to 0 bases, leaving 2 bases not matched to a gene. This CDR3 has 14 amino acids. The germline V gene encodes CDR1 KGHDR and CDR2 SFDVKD.

CDR3 nucleotide sequence: TGTGCCAGCAGCTCACCCCCCGGGACTAGCGGGGGGGACACCGGGGAGCTGTTTTTT. Its translation is CASSSPPGTSGGDTGELFF. The V gene is TRBV7-3, the J gene TRBJ2-2, with 16 bases aligning to TRBD2. Germline V gene lookup returns CDR1 SGHTA and CDR2 FQGTGA. J was trimmed by 3 bases and V by 4 bases; bases with no gene match: 8. The CDR3 consists of 19 residues.

This clonotype was observed at least ten times. The chain couples TRBV29-1 to TRBJ1-1; D is uncertain. The germline V gene has CDR1 SQVTM and CDR2 ANQGSEA. The germline V and J ends were trimmed by 5 bases and 3 bases, with 7 bases remaining between them. This CDR3 comprises 11 residues. The CDR3 reads CSVSSHTEAFF. The CDR3 nucleotides are TGCAGCGTTTCAAGCCACACTGAAGCTTTCTTT.

This clonotype has ten or more counts. The chain combines TRBV7-2 with TRBJ1-2; perhaps TRBD1 as D (6 bases). The germline gives CDR1 SGHTA, CDR2 FQGNSA. Trimming removed 6 bases from V and 6 bases from J, with 26 bases in between. CDR3 size: 17 residues. The CDR3 DNA is TGTGCCAGCAGTCTTCAACCCGCCCAGGGGACCTTTCATGGCTACACCTTC. Translating it yields CASSLQPAQGTFHGYTF. Full variable domain (outside the CDR3, taken from reference TRBV7-2 and TRBJ1-2): GAGVSQSPSNKVTEKGKDVELRCDPISGHTALYWYRQSLGQGLEFLIYFQGNSAPDKSGLPSDRFSAERTGGSVSTLTIQRTQQEDSAVYLCASSLQPAQGTFHGYTFGSGTRLTVV.

This sequence joins TRBV5-6 and TRBJ1-2; TRBD1 is a possible D gene (6 bases). V lost 4 bases, J lost 3 bases, and 13 bases lay in between. Looked up from germline, CDR1 is SGHDT and CDR2 is YYEEEE. This CDR3 is built from 14 residues. CDR3 protein: CASSVGQAYYGYTF. The CDR3 DNA is TGTGCCAGCAGCGTGGGACAAGCTTACTATGGCTACACCTTC.

V usage is TRBV6-1 and J usage is TRBJ1-5; D call uncertain. V shed 7 bases and J shed 0 bases, with 10 bases lying between them. Germline CDR1 reads MNHNS; CDR2 reads SASEGT. The CDR3 totals 14 residues. This CDR3 is CASIAANSNQPQHF. CDR3 nucleotide sequence: TGTGCCAGCATTGCCGCCAATAGCAATCAGCCCCAGCATTTT.

The rearrangement links TRBV5-6 to TRBJ1-1, with TRBD1 matching 9 bases. This CDR3 has 16 residues. V was clipped by 5 bases and J by 1 base; unmatched bases: 9. CDR1 SGHDT and CDR2 YYEEEE come from the germline V gene. CDR3 sequence (DNA): TGTGCCAGCAGTTTTGGGACAGGGCTGAAGAACACTGAAGCTTTCTTT. It specifies CASSFGTGLKNTEAFF.

The sample holds a few counts of this clonotype. This chain links TRBV7-9 with TRBJ1-2; D is possibly TRBD1 (5 bases). This CDR3 has 16 residues. Trimming removed 4 bases at V and 4 bases at J, with 19 bases between. Germline V gene lookup returns CDR1 SEHNR and CDR2 FQNEAQ (reference sequence). The CDR3 coding sequence is TGTGCCAGCAGCTCCAACAAGGGGCCAGGCCCCTATGGCTACACCTTC. It translates to CASSSNKGPGPYGYTF.

The rearrangement joins TRBV6-2 or TRBV6-3 to TRBJ1-5; a weak D match, TRBD1 (6 bases). Trimming took 2 bases from V and 5 from J, leaving 16 bases between them. In germline, CDR1 is MNHEY, CDR2 SVGEGT. The CDR3 runs 16 residues. The CDR3 reads CASSYLYREAYQPQHF. CDR3 nucleotide sequence: TGTGCCAGCAGTTACCTATACAGGGAGGCTTATCAGCCCCAGCATTTT.